This T cell receptor (beta chain) was identified during a study of beta chain features in type 1 diabetes. For the study at large: Patients were similar to healthy donors in age and gender (as well as in cell yields).

The length of the CDR3 is 12 residues. Germline V gene data show CDR1 as SNHLY and CDR2 as FYNNEI. The entirety of the isolated RNA underwent reverse transcription, so expressed TCRB transcripts were sequenced. Assay used: immunoSEQ multiplex PCR; TCRdb lists only in-frame clones, some missing. The sample includes 860,000 or so clones, roughly 15% seen only once; the top ten take around 0.02%. General study points: TCRB CDR3 length was moderately but significantly reduced in all four CD4+ subsets of Type 1 diabetes patients.

Only a few counts were recorded for this clone. Its antigen is still unknown. At one end, the junction sequence differs from germline, possibly due to a read error. Sample: naive CD4+ T cells from blood. This sequence joins TRBV2 and TRBJ2-1; 8 positions match TRBD1. This receptor was obtained from a woman aged 18-29 years in good health. This CDR3 is CASSAPRTGSVF. CDR3 nucleotides: TGTGCCAGCAGTGCACCCCGGACAGGGTCGGTCTTC.